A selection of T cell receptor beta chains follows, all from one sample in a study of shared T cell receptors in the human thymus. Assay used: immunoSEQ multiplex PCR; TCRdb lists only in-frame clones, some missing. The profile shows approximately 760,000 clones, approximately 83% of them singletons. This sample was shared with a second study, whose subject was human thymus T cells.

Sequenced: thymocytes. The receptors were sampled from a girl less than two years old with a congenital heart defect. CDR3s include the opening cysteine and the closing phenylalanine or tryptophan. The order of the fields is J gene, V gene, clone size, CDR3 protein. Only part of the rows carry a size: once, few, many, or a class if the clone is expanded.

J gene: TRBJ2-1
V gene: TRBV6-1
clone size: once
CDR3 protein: CASSEDRNNEQFF

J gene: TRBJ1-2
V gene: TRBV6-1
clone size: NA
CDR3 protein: CASSGQTGEGYGYTF

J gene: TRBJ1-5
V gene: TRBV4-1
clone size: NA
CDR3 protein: CASSPQAAGGKPQHF

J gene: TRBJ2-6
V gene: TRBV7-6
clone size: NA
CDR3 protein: CASSLDGGANVLTF

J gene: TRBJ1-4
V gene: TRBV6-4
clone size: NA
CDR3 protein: CAADRVGRTREKLFF

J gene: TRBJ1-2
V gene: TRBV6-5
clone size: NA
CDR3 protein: CASSRSWGWGYTF

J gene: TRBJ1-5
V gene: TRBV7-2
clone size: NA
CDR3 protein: CASRPTDQPQHF

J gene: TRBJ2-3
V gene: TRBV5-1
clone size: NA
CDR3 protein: CASEISGGTDTQYF

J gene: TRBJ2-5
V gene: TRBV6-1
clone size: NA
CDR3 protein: CASSKDREETQYF

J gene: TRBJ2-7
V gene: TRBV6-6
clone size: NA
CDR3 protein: CASSYRDRVFSYEQYF